This T cell receptor (beta chain) was captured in a study of siplizumab effects on memory and regulatory T cells. Sequencing of each sample assayed roughly 9.1 x 10^4 TCR templates. Method: immunoSEQ multiplex PCR; TCRdb's copy keeps in-frame clones and lacks some. Among about 100,000 clones listed, approximately 94% were seen once. Study-wide findings and caveats: Under siplizumab, an average roughly 69% of mappable alloreactive CD4+ clones were Treg-derived, compared with under 35% in controls. Contribution to the alloresponse seemed major for naive T cells, which also seemed more diverse than memory cells.

The germline V gene has CDR1 LNHDA and CDR2 SQIVND (reference sequence). The CDR3 sequence is 15 residues long. V lost 3 bases and J 6 bases, leaving 16 bases between the germline ends. Of note for this clone: The target antigen is unknown.

The sample comprised non-Treg CD4+ T cells sorted from blood. The sequence came from a human donor in good health. V and J are TRBV19 and TRBJ2-3; perhaps TRBD1 as D (6 bases). The CDR3 coding sequence is TGTGCCAGTAGTATGACAGGAACCGCATTTGATACGCAGTATTTT. Encoded protein: CASSMTGTAFDTQYF.